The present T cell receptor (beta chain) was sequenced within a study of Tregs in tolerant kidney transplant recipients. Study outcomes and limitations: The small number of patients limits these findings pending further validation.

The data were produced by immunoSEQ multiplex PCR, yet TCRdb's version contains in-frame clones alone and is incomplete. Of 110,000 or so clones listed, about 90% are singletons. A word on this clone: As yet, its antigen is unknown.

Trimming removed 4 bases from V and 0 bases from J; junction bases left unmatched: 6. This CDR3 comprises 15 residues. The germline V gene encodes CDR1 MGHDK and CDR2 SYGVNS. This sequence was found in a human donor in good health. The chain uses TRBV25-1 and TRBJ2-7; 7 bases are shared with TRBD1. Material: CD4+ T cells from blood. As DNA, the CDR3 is TGTGCCAGCAGTGGTGGGACAGTTAGCTCCTACGAGCAGTACTTC. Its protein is CASSGGTVSSYEQYF.